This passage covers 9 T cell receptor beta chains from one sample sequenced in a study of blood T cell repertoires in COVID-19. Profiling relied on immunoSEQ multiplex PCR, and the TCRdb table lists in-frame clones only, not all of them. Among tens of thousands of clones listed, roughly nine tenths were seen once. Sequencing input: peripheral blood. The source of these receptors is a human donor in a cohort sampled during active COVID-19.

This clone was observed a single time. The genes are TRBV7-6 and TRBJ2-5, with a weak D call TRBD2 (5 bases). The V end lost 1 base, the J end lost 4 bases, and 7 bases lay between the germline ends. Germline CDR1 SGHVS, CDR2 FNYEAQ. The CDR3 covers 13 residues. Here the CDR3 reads CASSLGGGETQYF. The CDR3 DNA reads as TGTGCCAGCAGCTTAGGCGGAGGAGAGACCCAGTACTTC.

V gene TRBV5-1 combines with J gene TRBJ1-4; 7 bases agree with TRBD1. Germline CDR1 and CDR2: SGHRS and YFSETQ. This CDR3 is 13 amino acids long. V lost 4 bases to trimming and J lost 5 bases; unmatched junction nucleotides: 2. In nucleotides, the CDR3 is TGCGCCAGCAGCCCGGGACAGAATGAAAAACTGTTTTTT. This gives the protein CASSPGQNEKLFF.

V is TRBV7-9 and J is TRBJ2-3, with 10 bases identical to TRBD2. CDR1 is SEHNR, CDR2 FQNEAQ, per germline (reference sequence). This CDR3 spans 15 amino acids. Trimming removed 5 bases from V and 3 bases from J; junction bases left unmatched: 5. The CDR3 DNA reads TGTGCCAGCAGCCACGGGACTAGCGAAACAGATACGCAGTATTTT. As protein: CASSHGTSETDTQYF.

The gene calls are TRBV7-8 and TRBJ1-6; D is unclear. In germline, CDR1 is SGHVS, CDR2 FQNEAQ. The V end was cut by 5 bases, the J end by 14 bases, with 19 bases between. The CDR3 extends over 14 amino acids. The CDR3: CASSIGSNPTTLHF. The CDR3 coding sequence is TGTGCCAGCAGCATCGGGTCGAACCCTACCACCCTCCACTTT. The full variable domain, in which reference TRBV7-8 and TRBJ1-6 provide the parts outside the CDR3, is GAGVSQSPRYKVAKRGQDVALRCDPISGHVSLFWYQQALGQGPEFLTYFQNEAQLDKSGLPSDRFFAERPEGSVSTLKIQRTQQEDSAVYLCASSIGSNPTTLHFGNGTRLTVT.

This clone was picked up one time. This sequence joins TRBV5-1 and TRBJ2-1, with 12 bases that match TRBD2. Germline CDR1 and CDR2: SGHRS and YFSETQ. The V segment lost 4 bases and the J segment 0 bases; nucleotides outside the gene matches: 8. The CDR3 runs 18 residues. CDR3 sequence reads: CASSLYRTSGVSYNEQFF. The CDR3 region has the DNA TGCGCCAGCAGCCTTTATCGGACTAGCGGGGTCTCCTACAATGAGCAGTTCTTC.

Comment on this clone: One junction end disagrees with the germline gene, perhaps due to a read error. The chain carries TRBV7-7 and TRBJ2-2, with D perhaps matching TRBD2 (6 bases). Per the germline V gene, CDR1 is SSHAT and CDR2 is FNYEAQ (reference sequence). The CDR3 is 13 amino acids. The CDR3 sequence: CASSWDWSGELFF. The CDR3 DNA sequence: TGTGCTAGCAGCTGGGACTGGAGCGGGGAGCTGTTTTTT.

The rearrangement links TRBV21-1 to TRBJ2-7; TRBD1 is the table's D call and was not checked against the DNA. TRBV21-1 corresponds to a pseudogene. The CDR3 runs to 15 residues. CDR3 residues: CASSPRQLGAAEQYF. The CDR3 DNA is TGTGCCAGCAGCCCCCGACAATTAGGGGCGGCCGAGCAGTACTTC.

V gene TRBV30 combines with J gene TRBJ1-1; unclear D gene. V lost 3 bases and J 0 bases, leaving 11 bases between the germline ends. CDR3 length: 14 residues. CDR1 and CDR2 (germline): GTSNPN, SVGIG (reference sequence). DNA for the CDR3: TGTGCCTGGAGAGAACAGACCATGAACACTGAAGCTTTCTTT. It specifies CAWREQTMNTEAFF.

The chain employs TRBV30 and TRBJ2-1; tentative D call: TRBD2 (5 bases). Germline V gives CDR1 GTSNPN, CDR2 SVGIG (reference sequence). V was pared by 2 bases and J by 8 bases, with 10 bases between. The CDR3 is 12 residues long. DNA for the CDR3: TGTGCCTGGAGTTGGGTCGGGGATGAGCAGTTCTTC. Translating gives CAWSWVGDEQFF.